This TCR beta chain is drawn from a study of blood T cell repertoires in COVID-19. Across the study: T cells, B-cell-depleted T cells, or PBMCs provided the cDNA or gDNA that served as material.

The germline V and J ends were trimmed by 0 bases and 8 bases, with 11 bases remaining between them. This CDR3 spans 13 amino acids. The germline gives CDR1 SGDLS, CDR2 YYNGEE. Authors' analysis steps: Estimation of nucleated cell counts relied on the amplification of reference gene primers. Here immunoSEQ multiplex PCR was the method, and the copy in TCRdb shows in-frame clones only, minus some. V and J calls and clone size are copied from that table; D and trimming were computed from the DNA. The sample yields roughly 350,000 clones, 85% seen once. The receptor's source is a woman between 18 and 29 years old with acute or convalescent COVID-19. The V call is TRBV9, the J call TRBJ1-2; a possible D gene is TRBD1 (6 bases). Sequencing used peripheral blood. Here the CDR3 reads CASSVDTGKGYTF. CDR3 nucleotides: TGTGCCAGCAGCGTAGACACAGGGAAGGGCTACACCTTC.